What follows describes a single T cell receptor (beta chain). Its antigen is still unknown. CDR1 is LNHDA, CDR2 SQIVND, per germline (reference sequence). The CDR3 has 18 amino acids. V gave up 6 bases and J gave up 0 bases, with 22 bases separating them. The sample belongs to a study of a mutant IDH1 vaccine in newly diagnosed glioma. Study at large: Vaccination started 4-6 weeks after radiotherapy alone, or with temozolomide cycles.

The time point here: week 23, last vaccination. Vaccinated patients received 300 ug of mutant IDH1 20-mer peptide per dose, with topical imiquimod. The donors had new WHO grade 3 or 4 astrocytomas; these were IDH1-mutant and ATRX-lost. Profiling relied on immunoSEQ multiplex PCR, and the TCRdb table lists in-frame clones only, not all of them. The sample holds 40,000 to 50,000 clones, roughly 79% seen once. Study-wide points: There seemed to be no relation between pseudoprogression and changes in top peripheral T cell clonotypes. A vaccine-induced immune response developed in roughly 95% of the patients.

The receptor was isolated from a middle-aged woman with glioma. Some clones in this sample may be carry-over from other donors' samples. Sequenced material: PBMCs, taken from a glioma patient whose treatment included an IDH1 peptide vaccine. V gene TRBV19 combines with J gene TRBJ2-3, with D possibly matching TRBD2 (7 bases). The CDR3 coding sequence is TGTGCCAGTAGCGGGGGGACTCCGGGACATCCTAGCACAGATACGCAGTATTTT. It yields the protein CASSGGTPGHPSTDTQYF.